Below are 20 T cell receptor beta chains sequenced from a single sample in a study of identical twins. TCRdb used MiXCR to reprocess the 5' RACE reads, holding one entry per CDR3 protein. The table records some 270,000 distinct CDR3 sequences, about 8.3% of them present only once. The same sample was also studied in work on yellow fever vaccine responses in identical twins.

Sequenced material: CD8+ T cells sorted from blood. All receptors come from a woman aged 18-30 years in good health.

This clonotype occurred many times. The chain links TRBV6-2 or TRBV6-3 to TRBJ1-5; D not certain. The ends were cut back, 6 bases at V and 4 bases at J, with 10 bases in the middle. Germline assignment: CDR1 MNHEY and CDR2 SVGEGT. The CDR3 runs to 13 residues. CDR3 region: CASRLIGNQPQHF. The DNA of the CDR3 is TGTGCCAGCAGACTCATAGGGAATCAGCCCCAGCATTTT.

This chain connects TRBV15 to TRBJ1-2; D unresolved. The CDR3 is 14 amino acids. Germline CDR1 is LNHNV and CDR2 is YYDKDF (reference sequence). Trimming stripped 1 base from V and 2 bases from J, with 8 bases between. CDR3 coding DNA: TGTGCCACCAGCAGAGTGCAGACGAACTATGGCTACACCTTC. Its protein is CATSRVQTNYGYTF.

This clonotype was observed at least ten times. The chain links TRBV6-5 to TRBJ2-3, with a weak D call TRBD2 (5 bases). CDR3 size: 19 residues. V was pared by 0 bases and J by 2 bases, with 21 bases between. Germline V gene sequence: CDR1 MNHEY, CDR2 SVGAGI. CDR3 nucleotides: TGTGCCAGCAGTTACTCGACCCCCGGCAGACTACGTTACACAGATACGCAGTATTTT. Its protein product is CASSYSTPGRLRYTDTQYF.

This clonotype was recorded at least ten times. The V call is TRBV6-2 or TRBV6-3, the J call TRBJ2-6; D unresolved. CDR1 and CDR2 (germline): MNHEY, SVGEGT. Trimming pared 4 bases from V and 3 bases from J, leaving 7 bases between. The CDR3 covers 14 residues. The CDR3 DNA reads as TGTGCCAGCAGTTCCAACGTTGGGGCCAACGTCCTGACTTTC. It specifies CASSSNVGANVLTF.

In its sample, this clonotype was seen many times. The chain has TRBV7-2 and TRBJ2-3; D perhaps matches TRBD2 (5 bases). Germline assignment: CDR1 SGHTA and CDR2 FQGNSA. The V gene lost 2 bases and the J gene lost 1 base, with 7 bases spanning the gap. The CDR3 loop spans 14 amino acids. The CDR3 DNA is TGTGCCAGCAGCTTAATCGGGGGCACAGATACGCAGTATTTT. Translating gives CASSLIGGTDTQYF.

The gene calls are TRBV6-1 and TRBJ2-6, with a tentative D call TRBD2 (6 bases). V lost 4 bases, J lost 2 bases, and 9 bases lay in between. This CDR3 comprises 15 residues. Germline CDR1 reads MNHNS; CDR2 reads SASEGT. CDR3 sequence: CASSGIAAGANVLTF. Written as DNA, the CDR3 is TGTGCCAGCAGTGGAATAGCGGCTGGGGCCAACGTCCTGACTTTC.

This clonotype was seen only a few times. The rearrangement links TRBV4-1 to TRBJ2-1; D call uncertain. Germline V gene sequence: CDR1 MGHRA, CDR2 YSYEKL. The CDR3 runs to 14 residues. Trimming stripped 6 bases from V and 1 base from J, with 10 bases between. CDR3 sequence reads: CASSLHESYNEQFF. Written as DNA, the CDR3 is TGCGCCAGCAGTTTACACGAGTCCTACAATGAGCAGTTCTTC.

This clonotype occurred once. CDR3 bases: TGCGCCAGCAGCCAAGATCTCTGGGGACAGGGGGCCAATGAGCAGTTCTTC. The encoded protein is CASSQDLWGQGANEQFF. V gene TRBV4-3 combines with J gene TRBJ2-1, with 12 bases lining up with TRBD1. This CDR3 has 17 residues. The junction had 6 bases not matched to a gene; V was cut back by 0 bases and J by 6 bases. CDR1 and CDR2 (germline): LGHNA, YSLEER.

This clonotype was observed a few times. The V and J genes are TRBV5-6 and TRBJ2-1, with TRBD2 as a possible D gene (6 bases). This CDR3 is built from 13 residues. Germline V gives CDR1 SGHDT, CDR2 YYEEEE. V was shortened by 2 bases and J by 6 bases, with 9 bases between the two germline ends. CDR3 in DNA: TGTGCCAGCAGCTTCACTAGCCGCAATGAGCAGTTCTTC. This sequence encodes CASSFTSRNEQFF.

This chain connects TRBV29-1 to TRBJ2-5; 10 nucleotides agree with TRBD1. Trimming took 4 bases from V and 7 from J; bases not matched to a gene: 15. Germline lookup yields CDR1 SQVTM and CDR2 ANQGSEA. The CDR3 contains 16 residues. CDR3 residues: CSVGLPGQGSVGTQYF. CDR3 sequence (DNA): TGCAGCGTTGGGCTCCCGGGACAGGGGTCAGTCGGGACCCAGTACTTC.

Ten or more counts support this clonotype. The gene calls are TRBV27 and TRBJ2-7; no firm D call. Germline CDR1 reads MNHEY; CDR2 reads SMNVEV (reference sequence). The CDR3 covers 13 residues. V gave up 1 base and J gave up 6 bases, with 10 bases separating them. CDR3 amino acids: CASSLWMAGEQYF. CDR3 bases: TGTGCCAGCAGTTTATGGATGGCTGGCGAGCAGTACTTC.

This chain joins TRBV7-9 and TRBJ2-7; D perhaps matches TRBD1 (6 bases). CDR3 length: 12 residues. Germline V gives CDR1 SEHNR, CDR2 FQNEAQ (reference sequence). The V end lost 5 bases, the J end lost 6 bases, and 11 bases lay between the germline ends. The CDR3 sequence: CASSRTGSEQYF. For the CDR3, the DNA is TGTGCCAGCAGCCGTACAGGGAGCGAGCAGTACTTC.

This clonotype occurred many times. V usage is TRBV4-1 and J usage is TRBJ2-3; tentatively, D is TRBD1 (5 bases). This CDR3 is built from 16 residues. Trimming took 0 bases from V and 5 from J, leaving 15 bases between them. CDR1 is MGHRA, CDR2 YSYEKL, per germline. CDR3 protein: CASSQDQLRGVDTQYF. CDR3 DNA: TGCGCCAGCAGCCAAGATCAGTTAAGGGGTGTAGATACGCAGTATTTT.

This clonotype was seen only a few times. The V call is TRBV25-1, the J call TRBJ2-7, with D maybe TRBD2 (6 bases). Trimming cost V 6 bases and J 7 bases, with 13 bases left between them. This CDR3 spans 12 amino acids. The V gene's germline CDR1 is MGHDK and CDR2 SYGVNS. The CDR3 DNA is TGTGCCAGCAGCGATCTAGCGAGGGAGCAGTACTTC. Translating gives CASSDLAREQYF.

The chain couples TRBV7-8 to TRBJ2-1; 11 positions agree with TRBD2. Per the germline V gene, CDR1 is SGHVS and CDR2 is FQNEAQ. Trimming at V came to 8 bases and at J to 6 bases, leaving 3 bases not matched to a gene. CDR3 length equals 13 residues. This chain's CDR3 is CASRLAGINEQFF. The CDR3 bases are TGTGCCAGCCGACTAGCGGGGATCAATGAGCAGTTCTTC.

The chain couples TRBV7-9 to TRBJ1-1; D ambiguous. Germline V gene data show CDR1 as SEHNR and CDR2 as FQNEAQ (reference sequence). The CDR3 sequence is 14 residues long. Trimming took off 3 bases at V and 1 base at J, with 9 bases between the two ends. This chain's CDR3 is CASSFLRENTEAFF. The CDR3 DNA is TGTGCCAGCAGCTTCCTAAGGGAGAACACTGAAGCTTTCTTT.

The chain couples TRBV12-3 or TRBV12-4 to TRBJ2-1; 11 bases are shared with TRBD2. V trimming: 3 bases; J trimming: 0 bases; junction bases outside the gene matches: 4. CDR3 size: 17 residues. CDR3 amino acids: CASSLGLAVSSYNEQFF. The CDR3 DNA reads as TGTGCCAGCAGTTTGGGACTAGCGGTGAGCTCCTACAATGAGCAGTTCTTC.

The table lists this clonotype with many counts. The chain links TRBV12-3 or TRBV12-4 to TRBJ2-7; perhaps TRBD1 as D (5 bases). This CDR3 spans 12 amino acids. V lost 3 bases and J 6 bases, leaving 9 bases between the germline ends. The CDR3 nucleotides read TGTGCCAGCAGTTTCGGACACGGCGAGCAGTACTTC. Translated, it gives CASSFGHGEQYF.

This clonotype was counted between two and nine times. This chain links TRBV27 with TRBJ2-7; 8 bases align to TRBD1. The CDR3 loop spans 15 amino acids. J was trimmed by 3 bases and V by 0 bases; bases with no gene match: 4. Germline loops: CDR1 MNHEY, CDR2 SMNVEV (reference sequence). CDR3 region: CASSLSSGGDYEQYF. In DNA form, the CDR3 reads TGTGCCAGCAGTTTATCCTCAGGGGGCGACTACGAGCAGTACTTC.

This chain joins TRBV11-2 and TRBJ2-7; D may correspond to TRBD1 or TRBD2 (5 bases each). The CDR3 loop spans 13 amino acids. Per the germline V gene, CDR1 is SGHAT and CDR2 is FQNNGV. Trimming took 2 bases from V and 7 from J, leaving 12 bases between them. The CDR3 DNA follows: TGTGCCAGCAGCTTAAAAGTGGGACCGGAGCAGTACTTC. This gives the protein CASSLKVGPEQYF.